The clone carrying this T cell receptor (beta chain) was counted only a few times. What it recognizes is unknown. The data are from a study of blood T cells in healthy people across ages. Study-level information: Through template switching, about one barcoded beta molecule was captured per two T cells, as measured in model experiments.

Isolation of PBMCs gave at least 7 million cells per sample. Trimming took off 7 bases at V and 4 bases at J, with 16 bases between the two ends. The CDR3 length is 13 residues. Germline V CDR1 and CDR2: SQVTM, ANQGSEA. Findings of the study overall: It was held that diversity estimates obtained from one million T cells represented underestimates.

Combining a sample-barcoded 5' primer with a J-beta primer mix, a second PCR ran for roughly 6 to 12 cycles. All cDNA molecules were each tagged by a template-switch adaptor with 12 random nucleotides. In TCRdb, the 5' RACE reads were re-called with MiXCR into one record per CDR3 protein. The sample lists about 2 million distinct CDR3 sequences, 49% occurring once. The chain joins TRBV29-1 to TRBJ2-5; TRBD1 is a possible D gene (6 bases). The sample taken for sequencing was blood. This receptor was obtained from a woman aged 40 to 50 in good health. The CDR3 sequence: CSAGETGIETQYF. In DNA, the CDR3 is TGCAGCGCAGGAGAAACAGGGATAGAGACCCAGTACTTC.